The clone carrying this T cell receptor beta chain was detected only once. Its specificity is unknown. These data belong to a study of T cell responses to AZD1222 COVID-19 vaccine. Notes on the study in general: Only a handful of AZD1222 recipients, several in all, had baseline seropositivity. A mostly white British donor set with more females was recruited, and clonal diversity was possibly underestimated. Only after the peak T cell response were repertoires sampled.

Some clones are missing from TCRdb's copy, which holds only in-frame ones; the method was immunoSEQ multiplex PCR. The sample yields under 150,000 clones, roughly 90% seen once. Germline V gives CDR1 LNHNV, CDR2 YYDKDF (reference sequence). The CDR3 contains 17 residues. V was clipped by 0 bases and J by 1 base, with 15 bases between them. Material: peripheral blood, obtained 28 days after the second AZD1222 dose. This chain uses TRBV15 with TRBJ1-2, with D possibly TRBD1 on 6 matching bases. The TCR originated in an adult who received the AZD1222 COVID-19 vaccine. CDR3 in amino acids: CATSRDGGGRVNYGYTF. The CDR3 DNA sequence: TGTGCCACCAGCAGAGACGGGGGGGGCAGGGTTAACTATGGCTACACCTTC. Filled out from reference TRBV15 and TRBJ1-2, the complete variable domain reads DAMVIQNPRYQVTQFGKPVTLSCSQTLNHNVMYWYQQKSSQAPKLLFHYYDKDFNNEADTPDNFQSRRPNTSFCFLDIRSPGLGDTAMYLCATSRDGGGRVNYGYTFGSGTRLTVV.